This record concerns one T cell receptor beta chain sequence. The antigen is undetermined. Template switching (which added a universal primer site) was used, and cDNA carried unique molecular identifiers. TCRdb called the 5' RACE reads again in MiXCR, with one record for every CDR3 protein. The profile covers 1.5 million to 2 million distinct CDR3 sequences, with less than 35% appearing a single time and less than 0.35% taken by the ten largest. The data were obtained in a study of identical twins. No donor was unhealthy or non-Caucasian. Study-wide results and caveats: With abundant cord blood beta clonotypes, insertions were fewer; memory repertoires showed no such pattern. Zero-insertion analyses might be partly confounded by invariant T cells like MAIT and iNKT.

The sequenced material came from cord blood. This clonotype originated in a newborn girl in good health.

CDR3 in DNA: TGTGCCAGCAGCGAGACTAGTCCGGAGCAGTACTTC. Translated: CASSETSPEQYF. The chain is built from TRBV7-2 and TRBJ2-5, with a weak D call TRBD2 (6 bases). The CDR3 length is 12 residues. Germline V CDR1 and CDR2: SGHTA, FQGNSA. V gave up 5 bases and J gave up 11 bases, with 15 bases separating them.